Sequencing of this T cell receptor (beta chain) was carried out in a study of spatial heterogeneity in lung cancer. Across the whole study: Raw reads showed each unique TCR and UMI combination turning up more than ten times on average.

Time point denoted: sample taken at primary tumor resection. Without sorting, whole RNA was sequenced from tumor, nontumor lung or frozen PBMC. V gave up 6 bases and J gave up 0 bases, with 8 bases separating them. Germline CDR1 reads SGHAT; CDR2 reads FQNNGV. CDR3 length: 13 residues. Each TCR cDNA molecule carried a unique molecular identifier. MiXCR was run by TCRdb on the 5' RACE reads, yielding one entry per CDR3 protein. The table shows about 75,000 distinct CDR3 sequences, with more than 10% occurring only once. The source of this sequence is a male donor with early-stage non-small cell lung cancer. This chain joins TRBV11-2 and TRBJ1-2; unclear D gene. The specimen comprised PBMCs, sampled at surgery. The chain's CDR3 is CASSPVSNYGYTF. CDR3 in DNA: TGTGCCAGCAGTCCGGTTTCTAACTATGGCTACACCTTC.